Listed here are 7 T cell receptor beta chains from one sample, sequenced in a study of PD-1 blockade in classical Hodgkin lymphoma. Sequencing was performed with immunoSEQ multiplex PCR; in TCRdb, only in-frame clones are kept and a portion is missing. The sample lists under 20,000 clones, approximately 72% occurring once. Noted time point: cycle 4 day 1 (C4D1), after less than 7 weeks of nivolumab. Every patient experienced relapse after autologous stem cell transplantation, and brentuximab vedotin exposure varied. It was by magnetic negative selection that CD4+ T cells were purified from thawed PBMCs. The specimen comprised CD4+ T cells from blood, sampled before the fourth cycle of nivolumab. These receptors were obtained from a human donor with classical Hodgkin lymphoma.

This chain links TRBV6-1 with TRBJ2-3; D may be TRBD2 (6 bases). Looked up from germline, CDR1 is MNHNS and CDR2 is SASEGT. This CDR3 has 14 amino acids. With 10 bases removed from V and 0 bases from J, the gap between germline ends came to 14 bases. CDR3 DNA sequence: TGTGCCACAAAGATTGGGGGGAGCACAGATACGCAGTATTTT. This translates into CATKIGGSTDTQYF.

The chain employs TRBV6-6 and TRBJ2-7, with TRBD2 identical over 9 bases. The CDR3 extends over 13 amino acids. The V gene end was trimmed by 6 bases and the J gene end by 2 bases; junction bases not matched to a gene: 2. In germline, CDR1 is MNHNY, CDR2 SVGAGI (reference sequence). CDR3 protein: CASRREGAYEQYF. CDR3 nucleotides: TGTGCCAGCAGGCGGGAGGGGGCCTACGAGCAGTACTTC.

The chain has TRBV19 and TRBJ1-6; D ambiguous. V was clipped by 5 bases and J by 8 bases, with 7 bases between them. This CDR3 is 12 amino acids long. Germline V CDR1 and CDR2: LNHDA, SQIVND (reference sequence). CDR3 nucleotides: TGTGCCAGTAGTCCGAATCATTCACCCCTCCACTTT. Residues: CASSPNHSPLHF.

The rearrangement links TRBV29-1 to TRBJ2-7, with 8 bases matching TRBD1. The CDR3 is 12 amino acids. V trimming: 7 bases; J trimming: 4 bases; junction bases outside the gene matches: 6. Looked up from germline, CDR1 is SQVTM and CDR2 is ANQGSEA. CDR3 nucleotides: TGCAGCGCCCGGGACAGGCAGTACGAGCAGTACTTC. Translating it yields CSARDRQYEQYF.

This clone has just one count. This chain connects TRBV6-5 to TRBJ2-1, with D unclear. V was cut by 2 bases and J by 9 bases, with 20 bases left in between. Germline-derived CDR1 and CDR2 are MNHEY and SVGAGI. The CDR3 is made up of 16 amino acids. CDR3 protein: CASSYIRASLPGEQFF. CDR3 DNA: TGTGCCAGCAGTTACATCCGGGCCTCACTCCCCGGTGAGCAGTTCTTC.

The chain couples TRBV7-9 to TRBJ2-3; D is undetermined. This CDR3 comprises 17 residues. The ends were cut back, 4 bases at V and 1 base at J, with 18 bases in the middle. Germline assignment: CDR1 SEHNR and CDR2 FQNEAQ (reference sequence). Here the CDR3 DNA reads TGTGCCAGCAGCTCGATAAGCCCACGTCTTGGCACAGATACGCAGTATTTT. Residues: CASSSISPRLGTDTQYF.

The chain carries TRBV18 and TRBJ2-5; tentative D call: TRBD1 (6 bases). V was trimmed by 0 bases and J by 6 bases, leaving 14 bases between them. The length of the CDR3 is 15 residues. Germline CDR1 reads KGHSH; CDR2 reads LQKENI. CDR3 nucleotides: TGTGCCAGCTCACCACCCCCAGGGGAGAGTAAGACCCAGTACTTC. It is translated as CASSPPPGESKTQYF.